Presented here are 2 T cell receptor beta chains from one specimen sequenced in a study of beta chain features in type 1 diabetes. Study results and caveats: TCRB CDR3s from Type 1 diabetes patients were moderately but significantly shorter in all four CD4+ subsets.

These receptors have no known antigen. Reverse transcribing all isolated RNA meant expressed TCRB transcripts were sequenced. Some clones are missing from TCRdb's copy, which holds only in-frame ones; the method was immunoSEQ multiplex PCR. Here the sample spans roughly 160,000 clones, less than 9.5% being singletons. The material sequenced was central memory CD4+ T cells from blood. All receptors derive from a woman between 35 and 50 years old with type 1 diabetes.

This clone was observed a few times. The chain carries TRBV2 and TRBJ2-3; D possibly corresponds to TRBD2 (6 bases). The CDR3 runs to 15 residues. Germline V lookup: CDR1 SNHLY, CDR2 FYNNEI. V was cut by 6 bases and J by 2 bases, with 15 bases left in between. The CDR3, as DNA: TGTGCCAGCAGCGTTTACAAGGACTACACAGATACGCAGTATTTT. It specifies CASSVYKDYTDTQYF.

This sequence joins TRBV7-3 and TRBJ2-2; 7 nucleotides line up with TRBD2. Looked up from germline, CDR1 is SGHTA and CDR2 is FQGTGA. Trimming took 2 bases from V and 5 from J; bases not matched to a gene: 2. CDR3 size: 14 residues. The CDR3 region is CASSLGRGTGELFF. As DNA, the CDR3 is TGTGCCAGCAGCTTAGGGAGGGGTACCGGGGAGCTGTTTTTT.